A selection of T cell receptor beta chains follows, all from one sample in a study of blood T cells in healthy people across ages. Each CDR3 protein gets one entry after TCRdb re-called the 5' RACE reads with MiXCR. The profile shows roughly 2 million distinct CDR3 sequences, 49% of them singletons. Specimen: blood. The receptors come from a woman between 35 and 50 years old in good health. CDR3s include the opening cysteine and the closing phenylalanine or tryptophan. Fields, in order: V gene, CDR3 protein.

TRBV6-6,CASSPRGGAFHNEQYF
TRBV7-2,CASSSLPSTQTGYGYTF
TRBV27,CASSFGGSSLNYNEQFF
TRBV18,CASSKRSNNERFF
TRBV9,CASSGSSGANVLTF
TRBV24-1,CATSNKQGQQFF
TRBV24-1,CATSDSEETQYF
TRBV27,CASSWGAGGFTDTQYF
TRBV3-1,CASSRRISTDTQYF
TRBV28,CASSRSGVSSYEQYF
TRBV7-2,CASSFGRGNQPQHF
TRBV20-1,CSARGVSTISTDTQYF
TRBV6-5,CASRSRTVSNQPQHF
TRBV27,CASSFQNGVYYEQYF
TRBV12-3/TRBV12-4,CASSSVQVGGNQPQHF
TRBV12-3/TRBV12-4,CASSRRDGISTDTQYF
TRBV14,CASSPLSRYEQYF
TRBV29-1,CSVDTGYNYGYTF
TRBV20-1,CSAPGTRGQETQYF
TRBV10-3,CATSPEDRINTEAFF
TRBV2,CASSEAKAGWGTGELFF
TRBV11-2,CASSLSDRSDYGYTF
TRBV4-3,CASSQVGGRQPQHF
TRBV4-3,CASSQDRAGGSYNEQFF
TRBV29-1,CSVDLGAYNEQFF
TRBV7-8,CASSLEEWSSNEQFF
TRBV4-2,CASSQESVGASYNEQFF
TRBV29-1,CSVDMPSSYNEQYF
TRBV6-2/TRBV6-3,CASSALDRAGANVLTF
TRBV10-3,CASSAGDRGKQFF
TRBV20-1,CSARGGQVYEQYF
TRBV9,CASSDPGTGGSGDGYTF
TRBV11-1,CASSLDWSGGETQYF
TRBV7-2,CASSLSMGSHQPQHF
TRBV27,CASSFDSSRQYF
TRBV28,CASSSDRRNSYEQYF
TRBV14,CASSQDMLTAGGYTF
TRBV4-3,CASSQDRASVQETQYF
TRBV7-9,CASSLAPDRGREKLFF
TRBV6-2/TRBV6-3,CASALRVLVVETQYF
TRBV4-1,CARPGTAGNEQFF
TRBV24-1,CATSEPTGDFTDTQYF
TRBV2,CASRSAGGPYNEQFF
TRBV5-5,CASSLGPGRHWEETQYF
TRBV27,CASSLNRNYYGYTF
TRBV4-3,CASSQETANSPLHF
TRBV21-1,CANLRTVQYF
TRBV27,CASSSFDRVDYGYTF
TRBV10-3,CAISAVADTQYF
TRBV29-1,CSVETPTGRNTEAFF
TRBV24-1,CATSAGTGVKETQYF
TRBV4-3,CASSPGLGQISYEQYF
TRBV3-1,CASSQVGLSGTEAFF
TRBV6-2/TRBV6-3,CASIAGETQYF
TRBV7-9,CASSAGQTLYEQYF
TRBV12-3/TRBV12-4,CASSFMRGNEQFF